Listed here are 9 T cell receptor beta chains from one sample, sequenced in a study of CXCR3-negative and CXCR3-positive naive CD8 T cells. Carrying UMI labels, the TRB cDNA libraries were prepared through 5' RACE. TCRdb re-called the 5' RACE reads and gives one entry per CDR3 protein, without DNA. The table lists over 20,000 distinct CDR3 sequences. Sequencing was carried out using naive CXCR3- CD8+ T cells from blood. The sample's subset: CD45RO-CCR7+CD27+CD95- naive CD8+ T cells lacking CXCR3 (TNR3-). These receptors all come from a human donor in good health. Some clones in this sample may be carry-over from other donors' samples.

This chain connects TRBV7-3 to TRBJ2-3. From germline, CDR1 is SGHTA and CDR2 FQGTGA. CDR3 length: 13 residues. The CDR3 is CASSLGSMDTQYF.

The chain joins TRBV29-1 to TRBJ1-1. This CDR3 spans 12 amino acids. Germline V gene sequence: CDR1 SQVTM, CDR2 ANQGSEA. The chain's CDR3 is CSVEVGNTEAFF.

The chain uses TRBV20-1 and TRBJ2-7. CDR3 size: 16 residues. Germline V gene sequence: CDR1 DFQATT, CDR2 SNEGSKA (reference sequence). The CDR3 region is CSARDQLAGESYEQYF.

The V gene is TRBV24-1, the J gene TRBJ2-2; without DNA, the TCRdb call of TRBD2 cannot be checked. The CDR3 consists of 15 residues. The germline V gene has CDR1 KGHDR and CDR2 SFDVKD. The CDR3 protein is CANSDPGTSAGELFF.

The chain joins TRBV29-1 to TRBJ2-7; TCRdb returns TRBD1, unconfirmable since there is no DNA. Looked up from germline, CDR1 is SQVTM and CDR2 is ANQGSEA. CDR3 size: 12 residues. The CDR3 protein is CSVEGTEDEQYF.

The CDR3 protein is CASSLIVTAAYEQYF. The chain couples TRBV7-9 to TRBJ2-7. The CDR3 is made up of 15 amino acids. The germline V gene encodes CDR1 SEHNR and CDR2 FQNEAQ (reference sequence).

This sequence joins TRBV6-6 and TRBJ2-1; no DNA is available, so the TRBD2 call from TCRdb remains unchecked. Germline V gene sequence: CDR1 MNHNY, CDR2 SVGAGI (reference sequence). CDR3 size: 18 residues. This CDR3 is CASSYPSASGGAGYEQFF.

The J gene is TRBJ2-7, the V gene TRBV14; TCRdb selects TRBD1, and the lack of DNA leaves this call unchecked. The length of the CDR3 is 13 residues. Germline V gives CDR1 SGHDN, CDR2 FVKESK. This CDR3 is CASSQDVGHEQYF. The full variable domain, with the rest looked up from reference TRBV14 and TRBJ2-7, is EAGVTQFPSHSVIEKGQTVTLRCDPISGHDNLYWYRRVMGKEIKFLLHFVKESKQDESGMPNNRFLAERTGGTYSTLKVQPAELEDSGVYFCASSQDVGHEQYFGPGTRLTVT.

Its frequency marks this clonotype as medium-sized. The V and J genes are TRBV21-1 and TRBJ2-7; TCRdb's D gene call, TRBD1, goes unchecked for lack of DNA. TRBV21-1 is classified as a pseudogene. This CDR3 has 15 amino acids. The CDR3 spells CASSKAGVDIYEQYF.